Shown below are 3 T cell receptor beta chains from a single sample sequenced in a study of memory B cells and T cells in multiple sclerosis. Some clones are missing from TCRdb's copy, which holds only in-frame ones; the method was immunoSEQ multiplex PCR. The sample includes about 15,000 clones, approximately 70% of them seen just once. The sample was memory (CD45RO+) CD4+ T cells from blood. All receptors come from a human donor with multiple sclerosis.

The chain combines TRBV5-6 with TRBJ2-1; D gene uncertain. CDR1 is SGHDT, CDR2 YYEEEE, per germline. V was trimmed by 2 bases and J by 3 bases, leaving 12 bases between them. The CDR3 sequence is 15 residues long. CDR3 bases: TGTGCCAGCAGCTTTGGTTGGAGCCTCTACAATGAGCAGTTCTTC. Protein sequence: CASSFGWSLYNEQFF.

The V and J genes are TRBV27 and TRBJ2-7, with D perhaps matching TRBD1 (5 bases). The V end was cut by 6 bases, the J end by 2 bases, with 5 bases between. The CDR3 totals 11 residues. Germline V CDR1 and CDR2: MNHEY, SMNVEV (reference sequence). This CDR3 reads CASRDTYEQYF. CDR3 DNA sequence: TGTGCCAGCAGGGACACCTACGAGCAGTACTTC.

This chain uses TRBV19 with TRBJ1-6; the match to TRBD1 covers 7 bases. Germline CDR1 LNHDA, CDR2 SQIVND (reference sequence). The length of the CDR3 is 15 residues. J was trimmed by 8 bases and V by 1 base; bases with no gene match: 5. The CDR3 nucleotides read TGTGCCAGTAGTATAGGAGGGGGCGCCGATTCACCCCTCCACTTT. Its translation: CASSIGGGADSPLHF.